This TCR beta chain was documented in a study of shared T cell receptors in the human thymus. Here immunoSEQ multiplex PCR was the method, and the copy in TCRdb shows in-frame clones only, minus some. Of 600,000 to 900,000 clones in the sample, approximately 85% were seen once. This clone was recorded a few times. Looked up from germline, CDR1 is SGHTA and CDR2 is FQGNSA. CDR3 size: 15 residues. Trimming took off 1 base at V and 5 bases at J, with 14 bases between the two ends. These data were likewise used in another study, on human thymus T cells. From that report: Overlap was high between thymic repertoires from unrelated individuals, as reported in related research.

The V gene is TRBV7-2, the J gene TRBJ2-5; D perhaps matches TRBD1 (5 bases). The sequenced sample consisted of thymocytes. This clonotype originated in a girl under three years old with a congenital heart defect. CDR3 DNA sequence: TGTGCCAGCAGCTTAGTGGTGGCAGGGCACGAGACCCAGTACTTC. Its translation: CASSLVVAGHETQYF. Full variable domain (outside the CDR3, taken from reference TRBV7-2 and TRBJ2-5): GAGVSQSPSNKVTEKGKDVELRCDPISGHTALYWYRQSLGQGLEFLIYFQGNSAPDKSGLPSDRFSAERTGGSVSTLTIQRTQQEDSAVYLCASSLVVAGHETQYFGPGTRLLVL.